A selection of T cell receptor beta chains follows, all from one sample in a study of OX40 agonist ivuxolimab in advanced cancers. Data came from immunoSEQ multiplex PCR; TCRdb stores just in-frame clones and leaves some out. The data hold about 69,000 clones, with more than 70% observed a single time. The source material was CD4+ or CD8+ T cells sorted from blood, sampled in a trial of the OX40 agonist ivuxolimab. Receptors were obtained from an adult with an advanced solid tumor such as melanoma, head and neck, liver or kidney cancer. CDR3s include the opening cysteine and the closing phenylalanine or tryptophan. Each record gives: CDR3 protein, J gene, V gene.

CASSSGTGDPNEQFF	TRBJ2-1	TRBV11-2
CASSLVGGQGYGYTF	TRBJ1-2	TRBV5-5
CASSSGQEIGEQFF	TRBJ2-1	TRBV5-4
CASSPPTSGGTQYF	TRBJ2-5	TRBV18
CASSSLGPQETQYF	TRBJ2-5	TRBV19
CASSPYPGPLNTEAFF	TRBJ1-1	TRBV9
CASSDIRTASGNTIYF	TRBJ1-3	TRBV2
CAWATSLNQPQHF	TRBJ1-5	TRBV30
CASSTLDGVLAKNIQYF	TRBJ2-4	TRBV28
CAIIRDTLNTEAFF	TRBJ1-1	TRBV28
CASSESEGRMAQFF	TRBJ2-1	TRBV6-4
CASSPDPTAPLHF	TRBJ1-6	TRBV7-2
CASSLTAGGETQYF	TRBJ2-5	TRBV5-1
CASSLVSGRPNYEQYF	TRBJ2-7	TRBV27
CASRRTVIYEQYF	TRBJ2-7	TRBV6-1
CASSRNRDTEAFF	TRBJ1-1	TRBV18
CASSARTGRNQPQHF	TRBJ1-5	TRBV2
CASSLANGNYNEQFF	TRBJ2-1	TRBV5-5
CASSSPRGGRDTEAFF	TRBJ1-1	TRBV7-9
CASSVRAGGTEAFF	TRBJ1-1	TRBV5-5
CASNFSGMGGYTF	TRBJ1-2	TRBV6-4
CASSGDYNQPQHF	TRBJ1-5	TRBV2